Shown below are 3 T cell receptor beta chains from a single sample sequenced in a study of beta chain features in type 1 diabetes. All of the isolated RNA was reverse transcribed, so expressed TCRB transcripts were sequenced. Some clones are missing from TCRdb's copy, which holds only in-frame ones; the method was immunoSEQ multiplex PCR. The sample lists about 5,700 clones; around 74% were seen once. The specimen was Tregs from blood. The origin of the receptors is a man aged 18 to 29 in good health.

For the CDR3, the DNA is TGTGCCAGCAGCTTAGATGGAATGGGAGGGTGGGATGATGAGCAGTTCTTC. It encodes CASSLDGMGGWDDEQFF. The genes are TRBV11-2 and TRBJ2-1, with 7 nucleotides matching TRBD2. Per germline, CDR1 SGHAT and CDR2 FQNNGV. V lost 0 bases and J lost 8; bases outside the gene matches: 13. The CDR3 consists of 17 residues.

CDR3 in DNA: TGTGCCTGGAGAAGCGGCCCTGGGTCCCTCCACTTT. Encoded protein: CAWRSGPGSLHF. The chain joins TRBV30 to TRBJ1-6, with unresolved D. CDR1 is GTSNPN and CDR2 is SVGIG in the germline V gene (reference sequence). The CDR3 runs to 12 residues. Trimming left V 3 bases short and J 14 bases short, with 14 bases between.

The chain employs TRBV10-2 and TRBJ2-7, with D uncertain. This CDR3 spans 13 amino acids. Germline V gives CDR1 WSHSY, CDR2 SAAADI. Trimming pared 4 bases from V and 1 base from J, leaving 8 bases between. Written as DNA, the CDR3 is TGCGCCAGCAGTGCTCACAGATCCTACGAGCAGTACTTC. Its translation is CASSAHRSYEQYF.